A single sample gave rise to the 8 T cell receptor beta chains below, sequenced in a study of OX40 agonist ivuxolimab in advanced cancers. Method: immunoSEQ multiplex PCR; TCRdb's copy keeps in-frame clones and lacks some. Among 100,000 to 120,000 clones listed, around 93% were seen once. This specimen was CD4+ or CD8+ T cells sorted from blood, taken in a trial of the OX40 agonist ivuxolimab. Every receptor here comes from an adult with an advanced solid tumor such as melanoma, head and neck, liver or kidney cancer.

This chain connects TRBV5-4 to TRBJ2-1; no reliable D call. Trimming cost V 0 bases and J 8 bases, with 15 bases left between them. Germline V gene lookup returns CDR1 SGHNT and CDR2 YYREEE (reference sequence). The CDR3 has 15 residues. CDR3 sequence: CASSLDVAKYHEQFF. The DNA of the CDR3 is TGTGCCAGCAGCTTGGACGTTGCCAAGTACCATGAGCAGTTCTTC.

This chain's CDR3 is CASRGVTSGGPGTQYF. In DNA, the CDR3 is TGTGCCAGCAGGGGAGTGACTAGCGGGGGACCCGGGACCCAGTACTTC. V and J are TRBV2 and TRBJ2-5, with 12 positions matching TRBD2. The CDR3 is made up of 16 amino acids. Per the germline V gene, CDR1 is SNHLY and CDR2 is FYNNEI. J lost 7 bases, V lost 6 bases, and 12 bases had no gene match.

The chain has TRBV6-5 and TRBJ1-2; the match to TRBD1 covers 11 bases. This CDR3 is 16 amino acids long. The germline gives CDR1 MNHEY, CDR2 SVGAGI. J gave up 6 bases and V 4 bases, and 10 bases lay outside the gene matches. CDR3 nucleotides: TGTGCCAGCAGTTTTCCGGGACAGGGGGGCAGGAATGGCTACACCTTC. The encoded protein is CASSFPGQGGRNGYTF.

This clone was found a few times. This chain links TRBV7-3 with TRBJ2-3, with TRBD1 as a possible D gene (5 bases). The CDR3 is made up of 12 amino acids. V was trimmed by 5 bases and J by 3 bases, leaving 6 bases between them. The germline gives CDR1 SGHTA, CDR2 FQGTGA. The CDR3, as DNA: TGTGCCAGCAGCGACAGTACAGATACGCAGTATTTT. It is translated as CASSDSTDTQYF.

The chain has TRBV2 and TRBJ2-7; D is unresolved. The CDR3 runs 11 residues. CDR1 SNHLY and CDR2 FYNNEI come from the germline V gene. The V and J ends lost 6 bases and 3 bases respectively, with 6 bases between them. The CDR3 region has the DNA TGTGCCAGCAGGGCGAACTACGAGCAGTACTTC. It specifies CASRANYEQYF.

This rearrangement joins TRBV11-3 to TRBJ2-7, with D unresolved. Looked up from germline, CDR1 is SGHNT and CDR2 is YENEEA. The CDR3 has 12 amino acids. Trimming stripped 5 bases from V and 0 bases from J, with 5 bases between. The CDR3 loop reads CASSPNSYEQYF. As DNA, the CDR3 is TGTGCCAGCAGCCCTAACTCCTACGAGCAGTACTTC.

This chain connects TRBV10-3 to TRBJ1-5; D is possibly TRBD1 (5 bases). Trimming stripped 0 bases from V and 2 bases from J, with 14 bases between. The V gene's germline CDR1 is ENHRY and CDR2 SYGVKD. CDR3 size: 17 residues. Here the CDR3 DNA reads TGTGCCATCAGTGAGTCGGTCATCGGGGGTGGCAATCAGCCCCAGCATTTT. Its translation is CAISESVIGGGNQPQHF.

The V and J genes are TRBV25-1 and TRBJ1-4; D possibly corresponds to TRBD1 (6 bases). Germline V gene data show CDR1 as MGHDK and CDR2 as SYGVNS. The CDR3 covers 15 residues. The germline V and J ends were trimmed by 0 bases and 7 bases, with 12 bases remaining between them. CDR3 amino acids: CASSEYQGISEKLFF. The CDR3, as DNA: TGTGCCAGCAGTGAATATCAGGGGATATCTGAAAAACTGTTTTTT.